Detailed here is one T cell receptor (beta chain). The sample belongs to a study of T-cell memory formation after mild COVID-19. TCRdb passed the 5' RACE reads through MiXCR, listing each CDR3 protein once. Among around 320,000 distinct CDR3 sequences, roughly 21% were seen once, and the ten largest hold around a fifth. Sequencing was performed on PBMCs or a T cell subset sorted from them (not recorded which). The receptor's source is a man aged 18 to 29 who had mild COVID-19 (a few samples of this study predate the infection). Cell type and time point are not known.

The CDR3 sequence is CASSSIRLIAGVRETQYF. In DNA, the CDR3 is TGTGCCAGCAGCTCCATCCGACTCATAGCGGGGGTACGGGAGACCCAGTACTTC. The rearrangement links TRBV11-2 to TRBJ2-5; 9 bases fit TRBD2. V gave up 4 bases and J gave up 5 bases; unmatched junction bases: 17. Germline V gene lookup returns CDR1 SGHAT and CDR2 FQNNGV. There are 18 residues in the CDR3. Full variable domain (outside the CDR3, taken from reference TRBV11-2 and TRBJ2-5): EAGVAQSPRYKIIEKRQSVAFWCNPISGHATLYWYQQILGQGPKLLIQFQNNGVVDDSQLPKDRFSAERLKGVDSTLKIQPAKLEDSAVYLCASSSIRLIAGVRETQYFGPGTRLLVL.